What follows are 22 T cell receptor beta chains derived from one specimen sequenced in a study of cytomegalovirus exposure and HLA in healthy donors (dated by TCRdb to about 2017). The library was produced with the immunoSEQ multiplex PCR assay. A mixture of 60 forward primers for TCR Vbeta segments and 13 reverse primers for TCR Jbeta segments was used in the multiplex PCR. Drawn from immuneACCESS, this table holds only the in-frame rearrangements with V and J called that TCRdb kept. Clones are partly lost; checked studies trace under half to an unresolved V gene and leave the rest unexplained. This sample is represented by about 62,000 clones; roughly 73% of them were singletons. The biggest ten clones account for 7.5% to 10% of the sample. Sequencing input: PBMCs. The origin of the receptors is a man between 35 and 55 years old in good health and CMV-seronegative.

Points on this clone: Other DNA sequences in the same sample also yield this CDR3. The chain carries TRBV2 and TRBJ2-7; D possibly corresponds to TRBD2 (5 bases). Per germline, CDR1 SNHLY and CDR2 FYNNEI. CDR3 length: 16 amino acids. Deletions cut 6 bases from V and 0 bases from J, with 18 bases between. The CDR3 is CASRPSKRLSSYEQYF. As DNA, the CDR3 is TGTGCCAGCAGGCCCTCAAAGCGGTTAAGCTCCTACGAGCAGTACTTC.

DNA of the CDR3: TGTGCCAGCAGCTTAGAATCAGTAAGTGGTGAGCAGTTCTTC. Protein product: CASSLESVSGEQFF. The V and J genes are TRBV11-3 and TRBJ2-1; no definite D call. This CDR3 has 14 amino acids. Germline V gene lookup returns CDR1 SGHNT and CDR2 YENEEA. With 0 bases removed from V and 9 bases from J, the gap between germline ends came to 12 bases.

This clone is a singleton in its sample. The V call is TRBV18, the J call TRBJ1-1; 7 bases are shared with TRBD1. The CDR3 totals 15 residues. Unmatched junction bases numbered 5, after V lost 4 bases and J lost 0 bases. Per germline, CDR1 KGHSH and CDR2 LQKENI. This CDR3 is CASSLGTVMNTEAFF. DNA of the CDR3: TGTGCCAGCTCACTCGGGACAGTAATGAACACTGAAGCTTTCTTT. Together with reference TRBV18 and TRBJ1-1, the CDR3 gives the full variable domain: NAGVMQNPRHLVRRRGQEARLRCSPMKGHSHVYWYRQLPEEGLKFMVYLQKENIIDESGMPKERFSAEFPKEGPSILRIQQVVRGDSAAYFCASSLGTVMNTEAFFGQGTRLTVV.

This CDR3 is CASTESLSNQPQHF. Written as DNA, the CDR3 is TGTGCCAGTACCGAGAGTCTTAGCAATCAGCCCCAGCATTTT. The chain links TRBV19 to TRBJ1-5; D is undetermined. Deletions cut 7 bases from V and 0 bases from J, with 10 bases between. The CDR3 runs 14 residues. Germline V gives CDR1 LNHDA, CDR2 SQIVND (reference sequence).

The chain joins TRBV4-2 to TRBJ2-3; TRBD2 agrees at 11 bases. V was clipped by 6 bases and J by 4 bases; unmatched bases: 9. CDR1 and CDR2 (germline): LGHNA, YNFKEQ. CDR3 size: 16 residues. The CDR3 bases are TGTGCCAGCAGATTTAGCGGGAGGGAACCCCCAGATACGCAGTATTTT. This sequence encodes CASRFSGREPPDTQYF.

The CDR3: CASSIEDQETQYF. CDR3 DNA sequence: TGTGCCAGTAGTATTGAGGACCAAGAGACCCAGTACTTC. The rearrangement links TRBV19 to TRBJ2-5; D is undetermined. The CDR3 sequence is 13 residues long. CDR1 is LNHDA, CDR2 SQIVND, per germline (reference sequence). V was cut by 3 bases and J by 0 bases, with 5 bases left in between.

V is TRBV7-8 and J is TRBJ2-7, with D unclear. Germline V gene data show CDR1 as SGHVS and CDR2 as FQNEAQ. CDR3 size: 11 residues. With 5 bases removed from V and 4 bases from J, the gap between germline ends came to 6 bases. CDR3 protein: CASSPQYEQYF. The CDR3 region has the DNA TGTGCCAGCAGCCCCCAATACGAGCAGTACTTC.

In this sample, this clone turned up a few times. The V gene is TRBV5-5, the J gene TRBJ1-6; perhaps TRBD1 as D (6 bases). CDR1 SGHKS and CDR2 YYEKEE come from the germline V gene (reference sequence). V lost 1 base and J 7 bases, leaving 24 bases between the germline ends. The CDR3 spans 19 residues. The CDR3, as DNA: TGTGCCAGCAGCTTGATCCCGACCCTTACAGGGAACGTAAATTCACCCCTCCACTTT. It translates to CASSLIPTLTGNVNSPLHF.

The genes are TRBV5-4 and TRBJ1-1; 7 nucleotides line up with TRBD1. The CDR3 loop spans 18 amino acids. V lost 3 bases to trimming and J lost 0 bases; unmatched junction nucleotides: 14. Germline V gene sequence: CDR1 SGHNT, CDR2 YYREEE (reference sequence). Here the CDR3 DNA reads TGTGCCAGCAGCTCCATGGACAGGCGACCCCAGGTGAACACTGAAGCTTTCTTT. It encodes CASSSMDRRPQVNTEAFF.

The chain is built from TRBV10-2 and TRBJ2-7; 7 bases are a match to TRBD1. The CDR3 has 14 residues. Germline CDR1 is WSHSY and CDR2 is SAAADI. V dropped 7 bases and J dropped 3; count of bases not matched to a gene: 9. The CDR3 sequence: CASMGTATLYEQYF. CDR3 DNA: TGCGCCAGCATGGGGACAGCTACCCTCTACGAGCAGTACTTC.

The chain recombines TRBV5-1 with TRBJ2-3; tentatively, D is TRBD2 (6 bases). Trimming removed 0 bases at V and 0 bases at J, with 11 bases between. Germline loops: CDR1 SGHRS, CDR2 YFSETQ. The CDR3 is 16 residues long. The CDR3 here is CASSLGERVSTDTQYF. DNA for the CDR3: TGCGCCAGCAGCTTGGGGGAGCGGGTCAGCACAGATACGCAGTATTTT.

This chain uses TRBV10-1 with TRBJ1-2; TRBD1 is a possible D gene (6 bases). The germline V and J ends were trimmed by 4 bases and 7 bases, with 13 bases remaining between them. The CDR3 is 13 amino acids. The V gene's germline CDR1 is WNHNN and CDR2 SYGVQD (reference sequence). CDR3 DNA sequence: TGCGCCAGCAGTGGATACAGGGAAGGTGGCTACACCTTC. As protein: CASSGYREGGYTF.

The chain links TRBV6-1 to TRBJ2-2, with D maybe TRBD1 (5 bases). The CDR3 is 14 residues long. V gave up 5 bases and J gave up 1 base, with 8 bases separating them. CDR1 is MNHNS, CDR2 SASEGT, per germline. CDR3 in amino acids: CASSNRRNTGELFF. The CDR3 coding sequence is TGTGCCAGCAGTAACAGGAGGAACACCGGGGAGCTGTTTTTT.

The V gene is TRBV5-1, the J gene TRBJ2-7; D unclear. Germline loops: CDR1 SGHRS, CDR2 YFSETQ. V lost 2 bases, J lost 5 bases, and 11 bases lay in between. The CDR3 consists of 13 residues. The CDR3, as DNA: TGCGCCAGCAGCTTTACACAGCTTCACGAGCAGTACTTC. Protein product: CASSFTQLHEQYF.

The gene calls are TRBV5-8 and TRBJ2-5, with D maybe TRBD1 (6 bases). V was clipped by 4 bases and J by 0 bases, with 16 bases between them. Germline V lookup: CDR1 SGHTS, CDR2 YDEGEE. This CDR3 has 16 amino acids. CDR3 region: CASSLSGTQYQETQYF. CDR3 nucleotide sequence: TGTGCCAGCAGCCTCTCCGGGACACAGTACCAAGAGACCCAGTACTTC.

The chain employs TRBV5-1 and TRBJ1-1; D is undetermined. Germline V lookup: CDR1 SGHRS, CDR2 YFSETQ. The CDR3 is 15 residues long. V lost 2 bases, J lost 0 bases, and 11 bases lay in between. DNA for the CDR3: TGCGCCAGCAGCTTTGGAAACAGTATGAACACTGAAGCTTTCTTT. The encoded protein is CASSFGNSMNTEAFF.

The genes are TRBV5-1 and TRBJ1-3, with 9 positions matching TRBD1. V was pared by 5 bases and J by 4 bases, with 4 bases of the junction left unmatched. CDR1 is SGHRS, CDR2 YFSETQ, per germline. This CDR3 contains 14 residues. The CDR3 DNA sequence: TGCGCCAGCAGGCTAGGACAGGGGGGAAACACCATATATTTT. This translates into CASRLGQGGNTIYF. Variable domain in full (rest from reference TRBV5-1 and TRBJ1-3): KAGVTQTPRYLIKTRGQQVTLSCSPISGHRSVSWYQQTPGQGLQFLFEYFSETQRNKGNFPGRFSGRQFSNSRSEMNVSTLELGDSALYLCASRLGQGGNTIYFGEGSWLTVV.

J is TRBJ2-2 and V is TRBV18; D is unresolved. The CDR3 sequence is 15 residues long. The germline CDR1 and CDR2 sequences are KGHSH and LQKENI. V was trimmed by 0 bases and J by 1 base, leaving 6 bases between them. The DNA for the CDR3 is TGTGCCAGCTCACCACCGGTCGGGAACACCGGGGAGCTGTTTTTT. Residues: CASSPPVGNTGELFF. Full variable domain (outside the CDR3, taken from reference TRBV18 and TRBJ2-2): NAGVMQNPRHLVRRRGQEARLRCSPMKGHSHVYWYRQLPEEGLKFMVYLQKENIIDESGMPKERFSAEFPKEGPSILRIQQVVRGDSAAYFCASSPPVGNTGELFFGEGSRLTVL.

The chain carries TRBV14 and TRBJ1-6; 7 bases agree with TRBD1. CDR3 length equals 14 residues. Germline lookup yields CDR1 SGHDN and CDR2 FVKESK. Trimming took 4 bases from V and 7 from J; bases not matched to a gene: 4. CDR3: CASSPGQRNSPLHF. The CDR3 DNA reads TGTGCCAGCAGCCCGGGACAGCGGAATTCACCCCTCCACTTT.

The chain is built from TRBV6-1 and TRBJ1-4, with D perhaps TRBD1 (6 bases). Germline V CDR1 and CDR2: MNHNS, SASEGT. V was trimmed by 3 bases and J by 8 bases, leaving 13 bases between them. This CDR3 has 14 residues. The CDR3 DNA reads as TGTGCCAGCAGTGACCCCAGGGGTGGGGAAAAACTGTTTTTT. It yields the protein CASSDPRGGEKLFF.

The chain couples TRBV25-1 to TRBJ2-1; 11 bases fit TRBD2. This CDR3 is 18 amino acids long. CDR1 is MGHDK, CDR2 SYGVNS, per germline. Trimming at V came to 6 bases and at J to 8 bases, leaving 18 bases not matched to a gene. CDR3 residues: CASRPDPGLAVLNDEQFF. The CDR3 region has the DNA TGTGCCAGCAGACCAGACCCGGGACTAGCGGTTCTCAACGATGAGCAGTTCTTC.

The rearrangement links TRBV6-6 to TRBJ2-6; D may be TRBD2 (6 bases). V gave up 8 bases and J gave up 3 bases, with 11 bases separating them. The germline gives CDR1 MNHNY, CDR2 SVGAGI (reference sequence). This CDR3 is 14 amino acids long. CDR3 sequence: CASGGAGGANVLTF. DNA for the CDR3: TGTGCCAGCGGCGGGGCCGGTGGGGCCAACGTCCTGACTTTC.